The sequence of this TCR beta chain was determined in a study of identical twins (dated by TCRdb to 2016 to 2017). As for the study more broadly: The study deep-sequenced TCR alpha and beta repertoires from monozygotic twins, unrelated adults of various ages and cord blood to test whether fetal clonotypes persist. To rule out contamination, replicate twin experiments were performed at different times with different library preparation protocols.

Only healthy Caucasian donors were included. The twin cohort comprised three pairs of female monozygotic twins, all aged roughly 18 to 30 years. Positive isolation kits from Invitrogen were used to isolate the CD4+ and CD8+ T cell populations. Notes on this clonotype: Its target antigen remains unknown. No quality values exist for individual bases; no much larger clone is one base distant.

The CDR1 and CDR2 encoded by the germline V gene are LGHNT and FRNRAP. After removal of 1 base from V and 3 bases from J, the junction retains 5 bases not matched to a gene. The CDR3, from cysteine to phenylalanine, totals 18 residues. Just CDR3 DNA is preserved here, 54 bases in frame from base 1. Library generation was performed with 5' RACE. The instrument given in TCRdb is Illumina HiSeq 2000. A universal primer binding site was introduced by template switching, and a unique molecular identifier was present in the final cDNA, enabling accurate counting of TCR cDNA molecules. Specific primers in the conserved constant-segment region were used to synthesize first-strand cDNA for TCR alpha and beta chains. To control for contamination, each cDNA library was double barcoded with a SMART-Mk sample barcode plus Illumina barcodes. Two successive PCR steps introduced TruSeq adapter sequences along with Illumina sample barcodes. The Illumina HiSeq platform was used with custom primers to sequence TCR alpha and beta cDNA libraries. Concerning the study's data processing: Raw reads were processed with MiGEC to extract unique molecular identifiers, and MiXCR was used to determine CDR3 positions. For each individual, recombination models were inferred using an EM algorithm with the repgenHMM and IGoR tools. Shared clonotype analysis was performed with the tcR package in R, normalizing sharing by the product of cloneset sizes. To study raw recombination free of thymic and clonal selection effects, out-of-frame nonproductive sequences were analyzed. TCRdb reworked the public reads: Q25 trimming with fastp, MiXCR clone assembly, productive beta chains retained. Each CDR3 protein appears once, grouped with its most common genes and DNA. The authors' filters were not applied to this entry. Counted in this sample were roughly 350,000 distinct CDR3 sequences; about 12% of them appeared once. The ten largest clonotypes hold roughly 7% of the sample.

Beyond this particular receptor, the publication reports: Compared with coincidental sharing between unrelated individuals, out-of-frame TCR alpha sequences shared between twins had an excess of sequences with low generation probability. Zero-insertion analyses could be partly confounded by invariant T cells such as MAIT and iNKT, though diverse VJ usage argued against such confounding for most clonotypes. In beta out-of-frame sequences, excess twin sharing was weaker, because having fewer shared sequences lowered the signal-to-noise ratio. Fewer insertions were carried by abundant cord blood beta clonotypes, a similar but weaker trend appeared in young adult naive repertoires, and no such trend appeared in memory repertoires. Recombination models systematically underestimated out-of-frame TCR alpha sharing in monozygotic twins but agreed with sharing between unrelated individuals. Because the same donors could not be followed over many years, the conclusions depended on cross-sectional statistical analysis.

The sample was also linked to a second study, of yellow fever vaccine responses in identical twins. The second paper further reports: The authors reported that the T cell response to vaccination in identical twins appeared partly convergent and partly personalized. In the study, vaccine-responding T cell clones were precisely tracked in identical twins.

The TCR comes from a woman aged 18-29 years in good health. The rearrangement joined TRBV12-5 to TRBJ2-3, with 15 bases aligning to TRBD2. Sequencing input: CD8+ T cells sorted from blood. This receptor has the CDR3 CASGLAGLAGGSTDTQYF. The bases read TGTGCTAGTGGTTTGGCGGGACTAGCGGGAGGTTCAACAGATACGCAGTATTTT.